Shown below are 26 T cell receptor beta chains from a single sample sequenced in a study of response to subunit inactivated influenza vaccine. TCRdb reanalysed the RT-PCR reads using MiXCR and keeps one entry per CDR3 protein. The sample contains about 570,000 distinct CDR3 sequences, about 11% of which appear only once. This sample also appeared in a second study, on T cells expressing NK-cell markers. That study reports: Scientists made TCR beta cDNA using 5'RACE template switching with UMIs.

Specimen: PBMCs from blood, collected on the day of vaccination. These receptors all stem from a man aged 45-65 years who received an inactivated influenza vaccine.

V and J are TRBV5-5 and TRBJ1-2; the match to TRBD1 covers 7 bases. The germline V gene encodes CDR1 SGHKS and CDR2 YYEKEE (reference sequence). V was pared by 1 base and J by 0 bases, with 3 bases of the junction left unmatched. This CDR3 is 15 amino acids long. CDR3 protein: CASSLWDSPNYGYTF. CDR3 DNA sequence: TGTGCCAGCAGCTTGTGGGACAGCCCTAACTATGGCTACACCTTC.

This clonotype was recorded a few times. V usage is TRBV4-2 and J usage is TRBJ1-1; possible D gene TRBD1, 5 bases. The CDR3 length is 15 residues. V dropped 2 bases and J dropped 6 bases, with 16 bases sitting between them. In germline, CDR1 is LGHNA, CDR2 YNFKEQ. CDR3: CASSQPGGVEAEAFF. As DNA, the CDR3 is TGTGCCAGCAGCCAACCAGGAGGGGTGGAGGCTGAAGCTTTCTTT.

This clonotype was seen a handful of times. The genes are TRBV29-1 and TRBJ1-2; perhaps TRBD1 as D (5 bases). V lost 0 bases and J lost 5, with 10 bases in between. The CDR3 has 13 amino acids. Germline V gene data show CDR1 as SQVTM and CDR2 as ANQGSEA. The CDR3, as DNA: TGCAGCGTTGAAGAGGGGCCGGCGTATGGCTACACCTTC. Translation gives CSVEEGPAYGYTF.

The chain uses TRBV11-2 and TRBJ2-3; 11 bases map to TRBD2. The CDR3 runs to 17 residues. V lost 5 bases to trimming and J lost 0 bases; unmatched junction nucleotides: 7. Germline lookup yields CDR1 SGHAT and CDR2 FQNNGV. In DNA form, the CDR3 reads TGTGCCAGCAGCCCGACTAGCGGGGTAACTAGCACAGATACGCAGTATTTT. This gives the protein CASSPTSGVTSTDTQYF.

The rearrangement links TRBV9 to TRBJ2-1, with a tentative D call TRBD1 (5 bases). The V end was cut by 0 bases, the J end by 7 bases, with 11 bases between. The germline gives CDR1 SGDLS, CDR2 YYNGEE. There are 14 residues in the CDR3. The CDR3 region has the DNA TGTGCCAGCAGCGTAGCATCAGGGCCGAATGAGCAGTTCTTC. Protein: CASSVASGPNEQFF.

Ten or more counts support this clonotype. This chain joins TRBV9 and TRBJ2-1; possible D gene TRBD2, 5 bases. The V gene's germline CDR1 is SGDLS and CDR2 YYNGEE. The length of the CDR3 is 12 residues. Between the trimmed V and J ends, which lost 3 bases and 7 bases, there was a span of 8 bases. The CDR3 is CASSAGLNEQFF. The CDR3 region has the DNA TGTGCCAGCAGCGCGGGGTTAAATGAGCAGTTCTTC.

This clonotype was detected a few times. This chain uses TRBV20-1 with TRBJ2-7; TRBD2 might be the D (8 bases). The CDR3 spans 16 residues. V lost 2 bases and J lost 3, with 20 bases in between. Germline-derived CDR1 and CDR2 are DFQATT and SNEGSKA (reference sequence). The CDR3 DNA reads TGCAGTGCTAGACCCCTACGGGAGGGGGCCGTCTACGAGCAGTACTTC. Its protein is CSARPLREGAVYEQYF.

V is TRBV14 and J is TRBJ2-1; 7 bases are shared with TRBD2. V shed 4 bases, J shed 1 base, and the junction held 13 bases outside the gene matches. CDR3 length equals 18 residues. Looked up from germline, CDR1 is SGHDN and CDR2 is FVKESK. In nucleotides, the CDR3 is TGTGCCAGCAGCCGACGACAAGGCCTAGCGGAGTCCTACAATGAGCAGTTCTTC. Residues: CASSRRQGLAESYNEQFF.

The chain couples TRBV12-3 or TRBV12-4 to TRBJ2-7; D unclear. V was cut by 2 bases and J by 7 bases, with 6 bases left in between. The CDR3 runs to 11 residues. CDR3 amino acids: CASSLTVEQYF. The CDR3, as DNA: TGTGCCAGCAGTTTAACGGTTGAGCAGTACTTC.

This clonotype was observed at least ten times. The chain has TRBV7-9 and TRBJ2-2, with TRBD2 matching over 13 bases. J gave up 5 bases and V 2 bases, and 5 bases lay outside the gene matches. From germline, CDR1 is SEHNR and CDR2 FQNEAQ (reference sequence). CDR3 size: 17 residues. For the CDR3, the DNA is TGTGCCAGCAGCTTAATCGGACTAGCGGGAGTAACCGGGGAGCTGTTTTTT. The encoded protein is CASSLIGLAGVTGELFF.

This clonotype was observed many times. The genes are TRBV7-9 and TRBJ2-7; 11 bases are a match to TRBD2. CDR1 and CDR2 (germline): SEHNR, FQNEAQ (reference sequence). V was clipped by 0 bases and J by 4 bases; unmatched bases: 5. This CDR3 contains 16 residues. CDR3 sequence: CASSLAVTSGSYEQYF. The CDR3 DNA reads TGTGCCAGCAGCTTAGCTGTAACTAGCGGGAGTTACGAGCAGTACTTC.

This clonotype was seen only a few times. The chain recombines TRBV2 with TRBJ2-4; 8 nucleotides line up with TRBD2. Germline-derived CDR1 and CDR2 are SNHLY and FYNNEI. The CDR3 has 13 amino acids. V lost 7 bases to trimming and J lost 9 bases; unmatched junction nucleotides: 8. The CDR3 reads CASTRAGDGIQYF. Here the CDR3 DNA reads TGTGCCAGCACCCGAGCGGGGGATGGCATTCAGTACTTC. Variable domain in full (rest from reference TRBV2 and TRBJ2-4): EPEVTQTPSHQVTQMGQEVILRCVPISNHLYFYWYRQILGQKVEFLVSFYNNEISEKSEIFDDQFSVERPDGSNFTLKIRSTKLEDSAMYFCASTRAGDGIQYFGAGTRLSVL.

The V call is TRBV25-1, the J call TRBJ2-5; D gene ambiguous. This CDR3 comprises 15 residues. Trimming shortened V by 3 bases and J by 0 bases, and 11 bases separated the two germline ends. The germline gives CDR1 MGHDK, CDR2 SYGVNS. The CDR3 here is CASSDGLRYQETQYF. The CDR3 DNA is TGTGCCAGCAGTGATGGTCTTAGGTACCAAGAGACCCAGTACTTC. Complete variable domain (other parts from reference TRBV25-1 and TRBJ2-5): EADIYQTPRYLVIGTGKKITLECSQTMGHDKMYWYQQDPGMELHLIHYSYGVNSTEKGDLSSESTVSRIRTEHFPLTLESARPSHTSQYLCASSDGLRYQETQYFGPGTRLLVL.

The chain employs TRBV11-2 and TRBJ2-3; 12 bases align to TRBD2. The V gene end was trimmed by 5 bases and the J gene end by 3 bases; junction bases not matched to a gene: 12. The CDR3 length is 18 residues. Germline lookup yields CDR1 SGHAT and CDR2 FQNNGV. The CDR3 spells CASSIRTSGTLKTDTQYF. The CDR3 DNA reads as TGTGCCAGCAGCATCCGGACTAGCGGGACACTTAAAACAGATACGCAGTATTTT.

For the CDR3, the DNA is TGCGCCAGCAGCGACGGGAGCACAGATACGCAGTATTTT. This translates into CASSDGSTDTQYF. V and J are TRBV5-1 and TRBJ2-3; no definite D call. Trimming removed 4 bases from V and 0 bases from J, with 6 bases in between. The CDR3 has 13 amino acids. Germline CDR1 is SGHRS and CDR2 is YFSETQ. The full variable domain, its missing parts supplied by reference TRBV5-1 and TRBJ2-3, is KAGVTQTPRYLIKTRGQQVTLSCSPISGHRSVSWYQQTPGQGLQFLFEYFSETQRNKGNFPGRFSGRQFSNSRSEMNVSTLELGDSALYLCASSDGSTDTQYFGPGTRLTVL.

This clonotype was counted a few times. The chain carries TRBV20-1 and TRBJ2-7, with 9 bases lining up with TRBD1. Trimming removed 1 base from V and 3 bases from J; junction bases left unmatched: 4. Germline V gives CDR1 DFQATT, CDR2 SNEGSKA (reference sequence). The CDR3 consists of 14 residues. CDR3 residues: CSARVTGGRYEQYF. For the CDR3, the DNA is TGCAGTGCTAGAGTAACAGGGGGCCGCTACGAGCAGTACTTC.

V and J are TRBV3-1 and TRBJ2-5; 12 nucleotides align to TRBD2. CDR3 length: 18 amino acids. The V and J ends lost 0 bases and 2 bases, in that order; junction bases with no gene match: 7. Per germline, CDR1 LGHDT and CDR2 YNNKEL (reference sequence). The CDR3 DNA reads TGTGCCAGCAGCCAAGATGCGTATCTAGCGGGGGGGCAAGAGACCCAGTACTTC. Amino acid sequence: CASSQDAYLAGGQETQYF.

In DNA form, the CDR3 reads TGCAGCGTTGTCAGGGGATGGAATGAGCAGTTCTTC. It translates to CSVVRGWNEQFF. The chain employs TRBV29-1 and TRBJ2-1; a possible D gene is TRBD1 (6 bases). Germline assignment: CDR1 SQVTM and CDR2 ANQGSEA. The V and J ends lost 4 bases and 7 bases respectively, with 11 bases between them. There are 12 residues in the CDR3.

The V gene is TRBV5-6, the J gene TRBJ2-3; 9 bases fit TRBD2. Losses at the gene ends were 4 bases for V and 2 bases for J; bases not matched to a gene: 5. This CDR3 has 15 residues. Germline assignment: CDR1 SGHDT and CDR2 YYEEEE. The CDR3 region is CASSGIAGDTDTQYF. The DNA of the CDR3 is TGTGCCAGCAGCGGGATAGCGGGGGACACAGATACGCAGTATTTT.

The J gene is TRBJ2-2, the V gene TRBV15; TRBD1 matches 8 bases. J lost 5 bases, V lost 5 bases, and 4 bases had no gene match. In germline, CDR1 is LNHNV, CDR2 YYDKDF (reference sequence). The length of the CDR3 is 14 residues. The DNA for the CDR3 is TGTGCCACCAGCCCCAGACAGGGGACCGGGGAGCTGTTTTTT. Amino acids: CATSPRQGTGELFF.

This clonotype has a handful of counts. The chain recombines TRBV5-1 with TRBJ2-7, with a weak D call TRBD1 (6 bases). Germline V gives CDR1 SGHRS, CDR2 YFSETQ. V dropped 0 bases and J dropped 2 bases, with 9 bases sitting between them. The CDR3 is 14 amino acids. The CDR3 DNA reads TGCGCCAGCAGCTTGGAGGGGACAACCTACGAGCAGTACTTC. Translation: CASSLEGTTYEQYF.

This clonotype has just a few counts. V usage is TRBV27 and J usage is TRBJ2-2; 7 bases fit TRBD2. Looked up from germline, CDR1 is MNHEY and CDR2 is SMNVEV (reference sequence). The CDR3 spans 15 residues. V shed 7 bases, J shed 4 bases, and the junction held 9 bases outside the gene matches. The CDR3 bases are TGTGCCAGCACCCCGGCGGGAGTTGGCACCGGGGAGCTGTTTTTT. As protein: CASTPAGVGTGELFF.

This sequence joins TRBV4-1 and TRBJ2-5; 8 bases agree with TRBD2. The CDR3 has 17 residues. The germline gives CDR1 MGHRA, CDR2 YSYEKL. V lost 0 bases, J lost 3 bases, and 9 bases stayed unmatched. This CDR3 reads CASSQDPAGGQKETQYF. The CDR3, as DNA: TGCGCCAGCAGCCAAGATCCTGCGGGAGGACAAAAAGAGACCCAGTACTTC.

This clonotype was seen a few times. V and J are TRBV4-1 and TRBJ2-5; 9 bases agree with TRBD1. CDR3 length equals 17 residues. Per the germline V gene, CDR1 is MGHRA and CDR2 is YSYEKL. V lost 2 bases to trimming and J lost 5 bases; unmatched junction nucleotides: 12. CDR3 in DNA: TGCGCCAGCAGCCAATTCTTTTCGGGACAGGGTGGGGAGACCCAGTACTTC. Its translation: CASSQFFSGQGGETQYF.

This clonotype was seen a handful of times. The chain has TRBV6-1 and TRBJ2-1; 14 nucleotides line up with TRBD2. V gave up 6 bases and J gave up 9 bases; unmatched junction bases: 4. This CDR3 has 14 amino acids. In germline, CDR1 is MNHNS, CDR2 SASEGT. The CDR3 protein is CASRTGTSGSEQFF. CDR3 sequence (DNA): TGTGCCAGCAGAACCGGGACTAGCGGGAGTGAGCAGTTCTTC.

V and J are TRBV6-1 and TRBJ2-7, with TRBD1 as a possible D gene (5 bases). The CDR3 runs to 14 residues. Germline values: CDR1 MNHNS, CDR2 SASEGT. V was clipped by 7 bases and J by 2 bases, with 15 bases between them. CDR3 region: CASITGRPPYEQYF. In DNA, the CDR3 is TGTGCCAGCATAACAGGTCGACCACCCTACGAGCAGTACTTC.